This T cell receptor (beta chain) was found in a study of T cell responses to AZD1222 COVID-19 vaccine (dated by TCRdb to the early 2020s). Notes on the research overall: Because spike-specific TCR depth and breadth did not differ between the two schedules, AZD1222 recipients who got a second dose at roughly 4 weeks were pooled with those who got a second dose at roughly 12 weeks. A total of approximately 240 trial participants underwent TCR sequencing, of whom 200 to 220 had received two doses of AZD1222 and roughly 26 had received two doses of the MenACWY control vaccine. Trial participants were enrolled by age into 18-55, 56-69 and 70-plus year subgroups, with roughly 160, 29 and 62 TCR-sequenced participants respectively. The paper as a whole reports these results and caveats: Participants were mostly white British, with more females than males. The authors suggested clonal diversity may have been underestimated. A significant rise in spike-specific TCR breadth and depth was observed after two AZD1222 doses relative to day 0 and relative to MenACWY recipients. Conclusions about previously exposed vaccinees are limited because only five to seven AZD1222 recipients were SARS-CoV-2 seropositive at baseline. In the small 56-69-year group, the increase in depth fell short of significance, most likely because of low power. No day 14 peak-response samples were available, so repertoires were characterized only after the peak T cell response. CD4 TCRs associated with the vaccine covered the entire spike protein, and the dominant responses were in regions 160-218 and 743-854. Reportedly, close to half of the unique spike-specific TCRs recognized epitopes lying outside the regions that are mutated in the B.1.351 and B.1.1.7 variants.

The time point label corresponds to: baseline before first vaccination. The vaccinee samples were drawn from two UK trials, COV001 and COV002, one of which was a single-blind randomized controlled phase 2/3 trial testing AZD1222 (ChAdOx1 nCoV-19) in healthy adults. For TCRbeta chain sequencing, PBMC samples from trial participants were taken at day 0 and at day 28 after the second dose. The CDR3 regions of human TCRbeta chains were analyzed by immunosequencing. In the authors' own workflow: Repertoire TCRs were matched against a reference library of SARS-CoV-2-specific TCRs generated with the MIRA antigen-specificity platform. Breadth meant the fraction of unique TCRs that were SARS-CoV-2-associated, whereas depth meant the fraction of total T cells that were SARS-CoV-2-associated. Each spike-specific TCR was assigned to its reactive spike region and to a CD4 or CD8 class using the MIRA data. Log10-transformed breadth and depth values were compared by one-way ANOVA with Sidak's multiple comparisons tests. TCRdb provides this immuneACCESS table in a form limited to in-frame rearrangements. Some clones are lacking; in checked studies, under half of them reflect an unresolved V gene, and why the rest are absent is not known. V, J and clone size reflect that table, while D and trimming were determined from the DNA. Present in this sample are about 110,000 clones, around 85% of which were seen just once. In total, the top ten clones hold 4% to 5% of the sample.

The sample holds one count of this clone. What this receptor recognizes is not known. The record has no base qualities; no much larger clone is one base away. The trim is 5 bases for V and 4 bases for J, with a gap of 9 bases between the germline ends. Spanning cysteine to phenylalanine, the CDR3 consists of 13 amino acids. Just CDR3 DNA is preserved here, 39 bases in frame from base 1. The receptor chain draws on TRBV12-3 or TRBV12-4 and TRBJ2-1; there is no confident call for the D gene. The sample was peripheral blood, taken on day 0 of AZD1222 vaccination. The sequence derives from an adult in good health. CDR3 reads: CASSRAAYNEQFF. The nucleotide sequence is TGTGCCAGCAGTAGGGCCGCATACAATGAGCAGTTCTTC.